This T cell receptor beta chain was sequenced during a study of T-cell memory formation after mild COVID-19. One entry per CDR3 protein results from TCRdb running MiXCR on the 5' RACE reads. The sample includes around 320,000 distinct CDR3 sequences, roughly an eighth seen only once; the top ten take roughly 21%. Germline V gives CDR1 SGHRS, CDR2 YFSETQ. With 2 bases removed from V and 6 bases from J, the gap between germline ends came to 14 bases. There are 14 residues in the CDR3. The origin of this receptor is a man aged 18 to 35 who had mild COVID-19 (a few samples of this study predate the infection). Cell type and time point are not known. Sequenced: PBMCs or a T cell subset sorted from them (not recorded which). The chain joins TRBV5-1 to TRBJ1-2; D uncertain. CDR3 protein: CASSFRTVLDGYTF. The CDR3 DNA sequence: TGCGCCAGCAGCTTCCGGACGGTCCTCGATGGCTACACCTTC.